One and the same sample provided the 4 T cell receptor beta chains below, sequenced in a study of early T cells in non-severe SARS-CoV-2 infection. Using its own MiXCR run on the 5' RACE reads, TCRdb lists one record per CDR3 protein. The sample lists about 33,000 distinct CDR3 sequences; around 5% were seen once. The sequencing input was whole blood. The receptors come from an adult who was a healthcare worker with PCR-confirmed SARS-CoV-2 infection or an uninfected control (not recorded which).

This clonotype was detected ten times or more. The chain recombines TRBV11-2 with TRBJ2-5; D is possibly TRBD2 (6 bases). The length of the CDR3 is 13 residues. Germline lookup yields CDR1 SGHAT and CDR2 FQNNGV. V lost 3 bases and J lost 4, with 9 bases in between. This CDR3 reads CASSFFGGETQYF. CDR3 coding DNA: TGTGCCAGCAGCTTCTTCGGGGGAGAGACCCAGTACTTC.

CDR3 residues: CASSPRANTEAFF. The CDR3 DNA is TGTGCCAGCAGCCCACGGGCAAACACTGAAGCTTTCTTT. J is TRBJ1-1 and V is TRBV12-3 or TRBV12-4; unclear D gene. V gave up 6 bases and J gave up 2 bases, with 10 bases separating them. The CDR3 totals 13 residues.

A few counts support this clonotype. The chain uses TRBV11-1 and TRBJ2-2; TRBD1 matches 7 bases. Germline CDR1 is SGHAT and CDR2 is FQDESV (reference sequence). This CDR3 region has 12 residues. V was pared by 3 bases and J by 12 bases, with 4 bases of the junction left unmatched. DNA for the CDR3: TGTGCCAGCAGCTTTCAGGGGGTACAGCTGTTTTTT. Its translation is CASSFQGVQLFF.

The chain combines TRBV6-5 with TRBJ1-1, with a tentative D call TRBD1 (5 bases). CDR3 length: 15 amino acids. Looked up from germline, CDR1 is MNHEY and CDR2 is SVGAGI. Trimming took off 2 bases at V and 6 bases at J, with 16 bases between the two ends. CDR3 amino acids: CASSYSLEGYSEAFF. The CDR3, as DNA: TGTGCCAGCAGTTACAGTCTTGAGGGGTACTCTGAAGCTTTCTTT.